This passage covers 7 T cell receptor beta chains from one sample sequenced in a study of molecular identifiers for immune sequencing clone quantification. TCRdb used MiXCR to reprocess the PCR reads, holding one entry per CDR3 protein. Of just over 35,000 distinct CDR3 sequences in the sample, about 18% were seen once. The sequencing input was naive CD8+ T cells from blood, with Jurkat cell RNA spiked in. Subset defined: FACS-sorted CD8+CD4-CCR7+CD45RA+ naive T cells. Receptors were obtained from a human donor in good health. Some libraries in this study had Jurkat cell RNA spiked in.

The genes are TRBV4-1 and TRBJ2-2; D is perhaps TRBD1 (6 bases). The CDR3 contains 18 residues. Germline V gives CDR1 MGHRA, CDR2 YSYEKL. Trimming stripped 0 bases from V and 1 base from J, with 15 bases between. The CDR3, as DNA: TGCGCCAGCAGCCAAGAGGTGATGGGCAGGGGGAACACCGGGGAGCTGTTTTTT. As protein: CASSQEVMGRGNTGELFF.

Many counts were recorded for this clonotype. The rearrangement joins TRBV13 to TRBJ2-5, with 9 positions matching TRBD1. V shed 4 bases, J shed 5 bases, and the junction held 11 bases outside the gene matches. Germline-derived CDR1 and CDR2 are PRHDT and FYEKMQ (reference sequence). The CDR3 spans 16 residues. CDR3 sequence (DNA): TGTGCCAGCAGCTCCGCGGGACAGGGTTTCGGGGAGACCCAGTACTTC. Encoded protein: CASSSAGQGFGETQYF. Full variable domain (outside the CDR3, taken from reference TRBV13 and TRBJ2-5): AAGVIQSPRHLIKEKRETATLKCYPIPRHDTVYWYQQGPGQDPQFLISFYEKMQSDKGSIPDRFSAQQFSDYHSELNMSSLELGDSALYFCASSSAGQGFGETQYFGPGTRLLVL.

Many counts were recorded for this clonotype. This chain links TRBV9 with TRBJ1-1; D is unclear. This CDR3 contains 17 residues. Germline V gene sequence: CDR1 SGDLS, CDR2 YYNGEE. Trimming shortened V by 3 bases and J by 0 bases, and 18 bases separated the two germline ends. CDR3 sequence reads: CASSESPRRNLNTEAFF. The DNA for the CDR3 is TGTGCCAGCAGCGAGAGCCCAAGGAGAAATCTGAACACTGAAGCTTTCTTT. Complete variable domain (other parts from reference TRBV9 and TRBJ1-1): DSGVTQTPKHLITATGQRVTLRCSPRSGDLSVYWYQQSLDQGLQFLIQYYNGEERAKGNILERFSAQQFPDLHSELNLSSLELGDSALYFCASSESPRRNLNTEAFFGQGTRLTVV.

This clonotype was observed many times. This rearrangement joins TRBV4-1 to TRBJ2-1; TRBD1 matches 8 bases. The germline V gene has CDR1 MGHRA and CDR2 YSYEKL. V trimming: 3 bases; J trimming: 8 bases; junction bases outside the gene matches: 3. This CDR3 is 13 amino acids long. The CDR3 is CASSHRTGYEQFF. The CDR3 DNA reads TGCGCCAGCAGCCATAGGACAGGGTATGAGCAGTTCTTC.

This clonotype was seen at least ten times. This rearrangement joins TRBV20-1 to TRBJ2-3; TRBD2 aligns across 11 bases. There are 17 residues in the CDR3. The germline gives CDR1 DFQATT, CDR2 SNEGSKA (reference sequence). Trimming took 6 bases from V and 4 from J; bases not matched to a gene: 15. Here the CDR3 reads CSARFPITSGSADTQYF. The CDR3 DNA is TGCAGTGCCCGGTTCCCGATTACTAGCGGGAGCGCAGATACGCAGTATTTT.

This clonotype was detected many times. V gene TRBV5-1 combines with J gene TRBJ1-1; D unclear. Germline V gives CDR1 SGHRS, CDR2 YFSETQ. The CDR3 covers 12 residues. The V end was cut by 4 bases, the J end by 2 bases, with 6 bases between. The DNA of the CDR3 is TGCGCCAGCAGCCCTTCAAACACTGAAGCTTTCTTT. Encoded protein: CASSPSNTEAFF.

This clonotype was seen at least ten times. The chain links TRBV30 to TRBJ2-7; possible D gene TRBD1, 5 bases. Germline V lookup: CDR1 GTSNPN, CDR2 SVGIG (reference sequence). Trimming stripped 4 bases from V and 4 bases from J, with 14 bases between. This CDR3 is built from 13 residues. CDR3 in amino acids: CAWTPGHLYEQYF. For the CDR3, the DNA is TGTGCCTGGACGCCCGGACACCTTTACGAGCAGTACTTC.